This T cell receptor (beta chain) stems from a study of blood T cell repertoires in COVID-19. Study-level information: The origin of the acute and convalescent COVID-19 samples was the United States, Italy and Spain. Sample material is recorded as cDNA or gDNA derived from T cells, B-cell-depleted T cells, or PBMCs.

Authors' processing steps: Amplification of reference gene primers was used by the study to estimate nucleated cell counts. Repertoires were generated with immunoSEQ multiplex PCR, while TCRdb's copy carries only in-frame clones and drops some. V and J calls and clone size come straight from that table; D and trimming were deduced from the DNA. Here the sample spans 99,000 or so clones, roughly 87% being singletons. This CDR3 contains 14 residues. Germline V CDR1 and CDR2: LGHNA, YNFKEQ. Trimming took 0 bases from V and 6 from J, leaving 12 bases between them. The chain uses TRBV4-2 and TRBJ2-7; tentative D call: TRBD2 (6 bases). This clonotype was obtained from a man between 50 and 59 years old with acute or convalescent COVID-19. Sequenced input: peripheral blood. The chain's CDR3 is CASSQEFWGGEQYF. DNA for the CDR3: TGTGCCAGCAGCCAAGAATTTTGGGGAGGCGAGCAGTACTTC.